These T cell receptor beta chains were read from a single sample in a study of T cell responses to AZD1222 COVID-19 vaccine. Method: immunoSEQ multiplex PCR; TCRdb's copy keeps in-frame clones and lacks some. This table has 84,000 or so clones, 70% to 90% appearing once. This specimen consisted of peripheral blood, obtained on day 0 of AZD1222 vaccination. All receptors derive from an adult in good health. The CDR3 runs from the conserved cysteine through the conserved F or W. The D gene is left open where the match is weak. Some rows have no size entry. The others give once, few or many, or a class for an expanded clone.

V gene: TRBV19
J gene: TRBJ2-1
clone size: NA
D gene: NA
CDR3 DNA: TGTGCCAGTAGGATCAGGGGCAATGAGCAGTTCTTC
CDR3 protein: CASRIRGNEQFF

V gene: TRBV7-9
J gene: TRBJ1-2
clone size: once
D gene: NA
CDR3 DNA: TGTGCCAGCAGCTTAGCAGGGAGCTATGGCTACACCTTC
CDR3 protein: CASSLAGSYGYTF

V gene: TRBV5-6
J gene: TRBJ2-1
clone size: NA
D gene: NA
CDR3 DNA: TGTGCCAGCAGCTTTAAGGGTAGCGGAAACAATGAGCAGTTCTTC
CDR3 protein: CASSFKGSGNNEQFF

V gene: TRBV7-3
J gene: TRBJ2-5
clone size: NA
D gene: TRBD2
CDR3 DNA: TGTGCCAGCAGCCCCGGGGGGGCGGTCGGAGAGACCCAGTACTTC
CDR3 protein: CASSPGGAVGETQYF

V gene: TRBV5-1
J gene: TRBJ2-1
clone size: NA
D gene: TRBD2
CDR3 DNA: TGCGCCAGCAGCATGATAGCGGGGGGCAATGAGCAGTTCTTC
CDR3 protein: CASSMIAGGNEQFF

V gene: TRBV5-1
J gene: TRBJ1-1
clone size: NA
D gene: NA
CDR3 DNA: TGCGCCAGCAGCTTGGACAGGACCATGAACACTGAAGCTTTCTTT
CDR3 protein: CASSLDRTMNTEAFF

V gene: TRBV2
J gene: TRBJ1-1
clone size: NA
D gene: NA
CDR3 DNA: TGTGCCAGCAGCATGGGACACTTGAACACTGAAGCTTTCTTT
CDR3 protein: CASSMGHLNTEAFF

V gene: TRBV5-4
J gene: TRBJ1-2
clone size: NA
D gene: NA
CDR3 DNA: TGTGCCAGCAGCCGGGGGAGCTCCGGGCAGGAAGGCTACACCTTC
CDR3 protein: CASSRGSSGQEGYTF

V gene: TRBV6-5
J gene: TRBJ1-1
clone size: NA
D gene: NA
CDR3 DNA: TGTGCCAGCGCCTCAGCGGGGCCCCTGACTGAAGCTTTCTTT
CDR3 protein: CASASAGPLTEAFF

V gene: TRBV12-3/TRBV12-4
J gene: TRBJ1-5
clone size: few
D gene: NA
CDR3 DNA: TGTGCCAGCAGTTTAGAACGGGATCAGCCCCAGCATTTT
CDR3 protein: CASSLERDQPQHF

V gene: TRBV7-2
J gene: TRBJ2-7
clone size: few
D gene: NA
CDR3 DNA: TGTGCCAGCAGCTTAAGTCAGGGCTCGATTTACTACGAGCAGTACTTC
CDR3 protein: CASSLSQGSIYYEQYF

V gene: TRBV18
J gene: TRBJ1-4
clone size: once
D gene: TRBD1
CDR3 DNA: TGTGCCAGCTCACCAGTCTCAGGGACAGTTGAAAAACTGTTTTTT
CDR3 protein: CASSPVSGTVEKLFF

V gene: TRBV2
J gene: TRBJ1-5
clone size: many
D gene: NA
CDR3 DNA: TGTGCCAGCAGTGTGTCGGGGATTAGCAATCAGCCCCAGCATTTT
CDR3 protein: CASSVSGISNQPQHF

V gene: TRBV19
J gene: TRBJ1-4
clone size: NA
D gene: NA
CDR3 DNA: TGTGCCAGTAGTAGGGCAACTAATGAAAAACTGTTTTTT
CDR3 protein: CASSRATNEKLFF

V gene: TRBV3-1/TRBV3-2
J gene: TRBJ2-1
clone size: NA
D gene: NA
CDR3 DNA: TGTGCCAGCAGCCAGACGGGACCCCTTAAGCAGTTCTTC
CDR3 protein: CASSQTGPLKQFF

V gene: TRBV14
J gene: TRBJ2-1
clone size: NA
D gene: NA
CDR3 DNA: TGTGCCAGCAGCCAAGCTAGGGGATACAATGAGCAGTTCTTC
CDR3 protein: CASSQARGYNEQFF

V gene: TRBV6-6
J gene: TRBJ2-7
clone size: NA
D gene: NA
CDR3 DNA: TGTGCCAGCAGTTCAGGCAACTACGAGCAGTACTTC
CDR3 protein: CASSSGNYEQYF

V gene: TRBV5-6
J gene: TRBJ1-1
clone size: NA
D gene: TRBD1
CDR3 DNA: TGTGCCAGCAGCGGAACCGGGACAGGGCGCACTGAAGCTTTCTTT
CDR3 protein: CASSGTGTGRTEAFF

V gene: TRBV18
J gene: TRBJ2-5
clone size: NA
D gene: NA
CDR3 DNA: TGTGCCAGCTCCCCCTCCCGGGTCCGCCAAGAGACCCAGTACTTC
CDR3 protein: CASSPSRVRQETQYF

V gene: TRBV5-5
J gene: TRBJ2-2
clone size: NA
D gene: TRBD1
CDR3 DNA: TGTGCCAGCAGCCCCAGCCCCGGGACAGGGACCACCGGGGAGCTGTTTTTT
CDR3 protein: CASSPSPGTGTTGELFF

V gene: TRBV27
J gene: TRBJ1-1
clone size: once
D gene: NA
CDR3 DNA: TGTGCCAGCAGTTTAGGCACTGAAGCTTTCTTT
CDR3 protein: CASSLGTEAFF

V gene: TRBV3-1/TRBV3-2
J gene: TRBJ2-1
clone size: NA
D gene: NA
CDR3 DNA: TGTGCCAGCAGCCAAAACCGCAGGGGTGAGCAGTTCTTC
CDR3 protein: CASSQNRRGEQFF